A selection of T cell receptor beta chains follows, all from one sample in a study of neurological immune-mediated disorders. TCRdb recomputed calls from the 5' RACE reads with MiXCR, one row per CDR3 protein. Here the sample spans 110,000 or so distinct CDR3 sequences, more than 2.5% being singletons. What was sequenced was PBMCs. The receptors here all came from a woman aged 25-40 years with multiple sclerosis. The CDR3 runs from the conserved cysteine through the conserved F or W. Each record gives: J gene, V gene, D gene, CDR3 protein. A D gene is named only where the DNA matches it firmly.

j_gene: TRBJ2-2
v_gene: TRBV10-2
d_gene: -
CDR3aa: CASRRGGAGELFF

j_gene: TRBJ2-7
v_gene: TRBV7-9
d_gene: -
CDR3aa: CASSLWDTVGYEQYF

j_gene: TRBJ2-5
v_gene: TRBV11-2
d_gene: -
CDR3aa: CASSPGTKGPETQYF

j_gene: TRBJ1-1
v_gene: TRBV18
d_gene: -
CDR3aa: CASSPRAREAFF

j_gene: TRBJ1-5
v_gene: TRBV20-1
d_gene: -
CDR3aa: CSARVPRDYSNQPQHF

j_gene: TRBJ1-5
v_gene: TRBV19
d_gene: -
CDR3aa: CASRPTVNSNQPQHF

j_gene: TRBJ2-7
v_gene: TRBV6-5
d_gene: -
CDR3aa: CASSYSPGTYEQYF

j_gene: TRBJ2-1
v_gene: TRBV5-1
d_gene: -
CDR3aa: CASRGEQVWQSSYNEQFF

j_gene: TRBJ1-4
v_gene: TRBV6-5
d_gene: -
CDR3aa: CASSYGEGVARKLFF

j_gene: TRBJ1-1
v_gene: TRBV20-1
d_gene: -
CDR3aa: CSASGTAKNTEAFF

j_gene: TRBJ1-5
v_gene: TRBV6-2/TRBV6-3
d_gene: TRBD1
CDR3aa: CASSPTGYNQPQHF

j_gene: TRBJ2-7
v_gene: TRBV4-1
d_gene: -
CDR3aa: CASSQSVGMTNYEQYF

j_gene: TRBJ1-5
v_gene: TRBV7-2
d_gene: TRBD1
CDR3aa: CASSLIGQGSQPQHF

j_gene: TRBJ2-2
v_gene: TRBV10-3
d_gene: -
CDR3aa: CAITSGERKTGELFF

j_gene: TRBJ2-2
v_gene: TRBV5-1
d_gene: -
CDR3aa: CASSLAQPNTGELFF

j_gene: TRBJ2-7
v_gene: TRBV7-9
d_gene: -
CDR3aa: CASSPAERKQYF

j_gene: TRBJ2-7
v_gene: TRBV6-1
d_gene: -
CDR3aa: CASSEGQGYGQYF

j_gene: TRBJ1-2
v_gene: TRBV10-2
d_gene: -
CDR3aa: CASGQLSNYGYTF

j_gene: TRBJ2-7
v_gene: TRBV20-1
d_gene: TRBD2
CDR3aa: CSAMRTSGGKSYYEQYF

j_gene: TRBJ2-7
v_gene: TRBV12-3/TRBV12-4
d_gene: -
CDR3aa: CASTRTSYEQYF

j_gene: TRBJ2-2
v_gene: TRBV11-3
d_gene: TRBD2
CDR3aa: CASSPGTKDTGELFF

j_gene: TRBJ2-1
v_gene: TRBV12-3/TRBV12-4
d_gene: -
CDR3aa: CASSARSYHNEQFF

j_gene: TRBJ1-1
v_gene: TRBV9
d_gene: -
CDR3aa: CASSVDGRMNTEAFF

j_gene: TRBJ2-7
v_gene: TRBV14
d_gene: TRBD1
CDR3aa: CASSHPGTGGVNEQYF

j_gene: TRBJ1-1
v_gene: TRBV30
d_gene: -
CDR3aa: CAWNPGDDTEAFF

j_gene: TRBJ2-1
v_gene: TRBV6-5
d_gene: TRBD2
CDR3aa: CASSTGLAGGYNEQFF

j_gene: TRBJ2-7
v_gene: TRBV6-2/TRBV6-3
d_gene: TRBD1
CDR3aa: CASSSPGQGNEQYF

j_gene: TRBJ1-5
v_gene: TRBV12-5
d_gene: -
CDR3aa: CASGFRVNQPQHF

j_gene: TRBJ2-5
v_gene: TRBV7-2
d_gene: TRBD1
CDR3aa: CASSSPIGGRVGETQYF

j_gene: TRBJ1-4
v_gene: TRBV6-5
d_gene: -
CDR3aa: CASSVFRDFNEKLFF

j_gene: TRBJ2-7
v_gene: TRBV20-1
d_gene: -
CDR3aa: CSARERYSGLRSPSQYEQYF

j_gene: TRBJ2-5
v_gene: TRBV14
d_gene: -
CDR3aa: CASSQDLGGGETQYF

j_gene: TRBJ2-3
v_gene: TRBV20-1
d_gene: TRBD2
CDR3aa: CSARRAGGPLTDTQYF

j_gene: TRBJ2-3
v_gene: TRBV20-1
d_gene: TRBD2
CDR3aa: CSARDYKRGPTYTQYF

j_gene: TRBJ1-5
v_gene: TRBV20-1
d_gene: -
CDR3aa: CSAREGRNNQPQHF

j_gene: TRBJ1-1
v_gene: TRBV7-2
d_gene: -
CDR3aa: CASSLASSVGAFF

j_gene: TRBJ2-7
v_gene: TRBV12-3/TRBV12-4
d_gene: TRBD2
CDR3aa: CASSELAGGSYEQYF

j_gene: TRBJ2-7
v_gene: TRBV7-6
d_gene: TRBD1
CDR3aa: CASSLTGAHEQYF

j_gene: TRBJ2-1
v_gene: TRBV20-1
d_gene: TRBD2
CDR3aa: CSARASGSFYNEQFF

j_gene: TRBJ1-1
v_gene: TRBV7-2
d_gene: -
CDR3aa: CASSARVGNTEAFF

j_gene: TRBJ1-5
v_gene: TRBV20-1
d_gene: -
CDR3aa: CSARAPISRTSQPQHF

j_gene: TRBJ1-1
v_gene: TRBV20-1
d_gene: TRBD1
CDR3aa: CSARGDRDTEAFF

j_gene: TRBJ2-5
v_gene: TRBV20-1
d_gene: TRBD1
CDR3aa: CSARANRGPTSAQYF

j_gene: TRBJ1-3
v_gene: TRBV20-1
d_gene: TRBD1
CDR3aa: CSAKKATGSGNTIYF

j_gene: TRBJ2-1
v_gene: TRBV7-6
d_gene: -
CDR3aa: CASSSEWGRNEQFF

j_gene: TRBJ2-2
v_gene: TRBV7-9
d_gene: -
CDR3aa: CASSLVPGPGELFF

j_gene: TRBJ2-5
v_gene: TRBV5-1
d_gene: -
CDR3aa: CASSLEGETQYF

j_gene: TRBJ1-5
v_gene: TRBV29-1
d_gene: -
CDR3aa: CSVATGPGGQPQHF

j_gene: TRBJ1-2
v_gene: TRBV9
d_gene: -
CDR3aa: CASSVGGDNGYTF

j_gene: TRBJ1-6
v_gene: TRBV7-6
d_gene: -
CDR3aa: CASSSTGSSPLHF

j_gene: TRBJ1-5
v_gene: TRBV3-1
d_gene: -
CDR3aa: CASSQGEQYGQPQHF

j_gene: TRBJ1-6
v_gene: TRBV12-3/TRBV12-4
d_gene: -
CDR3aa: CASSLGIAGTTDSPLHF

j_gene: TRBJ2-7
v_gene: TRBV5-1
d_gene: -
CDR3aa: CASSFYGDSYEQYF

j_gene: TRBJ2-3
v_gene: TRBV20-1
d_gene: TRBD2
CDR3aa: CSAETSGRRGSTDTQYF

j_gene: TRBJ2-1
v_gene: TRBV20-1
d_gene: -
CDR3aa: CSADRQASSYNEQFF